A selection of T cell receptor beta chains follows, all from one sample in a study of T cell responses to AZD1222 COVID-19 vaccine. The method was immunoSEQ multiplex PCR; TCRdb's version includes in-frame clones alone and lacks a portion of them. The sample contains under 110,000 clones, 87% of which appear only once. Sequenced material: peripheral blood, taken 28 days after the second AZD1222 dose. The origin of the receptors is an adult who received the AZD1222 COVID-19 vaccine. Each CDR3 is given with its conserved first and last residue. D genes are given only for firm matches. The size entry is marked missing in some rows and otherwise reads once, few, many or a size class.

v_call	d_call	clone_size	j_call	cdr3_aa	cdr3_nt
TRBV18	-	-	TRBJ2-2	CASSPPISGELFF	TGTGCCAGCTCACCACCCATATCCGGGGAGCTGTTTTTT
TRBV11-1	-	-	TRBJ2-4	CASSNRVAKNIQYF	TGTGCCAGCAGCAACAGGGTAGCCAAAAACATTCAGTACTTC
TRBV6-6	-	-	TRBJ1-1	CASSYPENTEAFF	TGTGCCAGCAGTTACCCAGAGAACACTGAAGCTTTCTTT
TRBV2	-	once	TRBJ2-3	CASSSDRTTDTQYF	TGTGCCAGCAGCTCCGACAGAACCACAGATACGCAGTATTTT
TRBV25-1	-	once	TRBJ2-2	CASSSRGLGELFF	TGTGCCAGCAGTAGCCGGGGTCTCGGGGAGCTGTTTTTT
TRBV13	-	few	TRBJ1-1	CASSPAGRTTEAFF	TGTGCCAGCAGCCCAGCAGGACGGACCACTGAAGCTTTCTTT
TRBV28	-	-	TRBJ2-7	CASSLFEGKKGEQYF	TGTGCCAGCAGTTTATTTGAGGGTAAGAAAGGCGAGCAGTACTTC
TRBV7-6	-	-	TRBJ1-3	CASSSFIDGHSLSGNTIYF	TGTGCCAGCAGCTCCTTTATTGACGGACACAGTCTCTCTGGAAACACCATATATTTT
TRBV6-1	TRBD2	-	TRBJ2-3	CASSEALAGGSTDTQYF	TGTGCCAGCAGTGAAGCACTAGCGGGGGGGTCTACAGATACGCAGTATTTT
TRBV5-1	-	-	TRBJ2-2	CASSLATTNTGELFF	TGCGCCAGCAGCTTGGCTACTACGAACACCGGGGAGCTGTTTTTT